The present TCR beta chain was sequenced within a study of T-cell reconstitution after alpha-beta-depleted transplantation in children. This sample's TCRbeta library carried unique molecular identifier barcodes. TCRdb re-derived calls from the PCR reads in MiXCR, one entry per CDR3 protein. The sample has roughly 120,000 distinct CDR3 sequences; about 21% are singletons. CDR1 and CDR2 (germline): SQVTM, ANQGSEA. The CDR3 consists of 14 residues. The ends lost 6 bases at V and 3 bases at J; junction bases unmatched: 7. Regarding the study as a whole: The authors attributed T-cell counts and diversity one year after transplant mostly to newly produced T cells. Reportedly, only several hundred clones from non-depleted graft cells drove alpha-beta T-cell counts at about two months. Recipient T cells and thymic progenitors that survived were the source of the high TCRbeta diversity seen at day 60 in some patients.

The table lists this clonotype with a few counts. The antigen remains undetermined. The clonotype was recovered from a male patient aged 2-9 years who had a stem cell transplant for chronic granulomatous disease, so the T cells may come from the graft donor. The chain recombines TRBV29-1 with TRBJ2-7; 11 bases agree with TRBD1. Sequencing used PBMCs, mostly from graft donor cells, obtained 180 days after TCRalphabeta/CD19-depleted stem cell transplant. This CDR3 is CSVARDRGNYEQYF. DNA for the CDR3: TGCAGCGTGGCCAGGGACAGGGGGAACTACGAGCAGTACTTC.